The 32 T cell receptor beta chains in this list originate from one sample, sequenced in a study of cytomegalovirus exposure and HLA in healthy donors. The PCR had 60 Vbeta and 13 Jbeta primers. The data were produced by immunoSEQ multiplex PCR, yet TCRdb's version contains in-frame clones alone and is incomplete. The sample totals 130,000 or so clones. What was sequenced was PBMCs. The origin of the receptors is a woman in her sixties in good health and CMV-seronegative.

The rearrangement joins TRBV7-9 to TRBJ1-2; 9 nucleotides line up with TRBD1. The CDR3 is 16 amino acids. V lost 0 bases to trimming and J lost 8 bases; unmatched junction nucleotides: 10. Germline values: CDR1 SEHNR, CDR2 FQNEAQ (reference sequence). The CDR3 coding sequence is TGTGCCAGCAGCTTAGCGAGGGGACAGGGCCATGGGGGCTACACCTTC. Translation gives CASSLARGQGHGGYTF.

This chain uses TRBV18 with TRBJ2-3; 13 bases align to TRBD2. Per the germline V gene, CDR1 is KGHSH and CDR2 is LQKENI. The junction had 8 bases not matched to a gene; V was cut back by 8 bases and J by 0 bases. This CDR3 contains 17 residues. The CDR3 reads CASAPGLAGTSTDTQYF. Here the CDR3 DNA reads TGTGCCAGCGCTCCGGGACTAGCGGGAACTAGCACAGATACGCAGTATTTT.

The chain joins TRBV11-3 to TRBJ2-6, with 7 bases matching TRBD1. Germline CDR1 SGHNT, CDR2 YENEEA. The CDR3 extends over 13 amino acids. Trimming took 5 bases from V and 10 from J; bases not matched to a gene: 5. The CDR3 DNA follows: TGTGCCAGCAGCCTTCGACAGGGAAACGTCCTGACTTTC. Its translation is CASSLRQGNVLTF.

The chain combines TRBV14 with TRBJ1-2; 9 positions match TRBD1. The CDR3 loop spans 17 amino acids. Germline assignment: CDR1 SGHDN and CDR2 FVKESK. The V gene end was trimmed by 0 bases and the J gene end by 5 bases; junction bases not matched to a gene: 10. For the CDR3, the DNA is TGTGCCAGCAGCCAAGAACTCGGGGGACAGGGCCTGTATGGCTACACCTTC. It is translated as CASSQELGGQGLYGYTF.

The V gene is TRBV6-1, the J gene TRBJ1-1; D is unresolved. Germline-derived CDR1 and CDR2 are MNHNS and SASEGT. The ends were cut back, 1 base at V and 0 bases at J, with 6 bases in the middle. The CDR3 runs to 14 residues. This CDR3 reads CASSEVGMNTEAFF. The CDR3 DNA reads TGTGCCAGCAGTGAAGTTGGCATGAACACTGAAGCTTTCTTT.

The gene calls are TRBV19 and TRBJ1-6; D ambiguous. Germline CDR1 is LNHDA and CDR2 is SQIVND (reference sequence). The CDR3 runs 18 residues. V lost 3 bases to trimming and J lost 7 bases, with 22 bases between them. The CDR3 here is CASSMETSRGLGNSPLHF. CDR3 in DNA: TGTGCCAGTAGTATGGAGACTTCGAGAGGTCTAGGCAATTCACCCCTCCACTTT.

CDR3 sequence reads: CASSSLTGTNEKLFF. The CDR3 region has the DNA TGTGCCAGCAGTTCCCTGACAGGAACTAATGAAAAACTGTTTTTT. This chain uses TRBV28 with TRBJ1-4; TRBD1 is a possible D gene (6 bases). The V gene lost 4 bases and the J gene lost 1 base, with 10 bases spanning the gap. Germline V gives CDR1 MDHEN, CDR2 SYDVKM. The CDR3 spans 15 residues. Based on the CDR3 plus reference TRBV28 and TRBJ1-4, the full variable domain is DVKVTQSSRYLVKRTGEKVFLECVQDMDHENMFWYRQDPGLGLRLIYFSYDVKMKEKGDIPEGYSVSREKKERFSLILESASTNQTSMYLCASSSLTGTNEKLFFGSGTQLSVL.

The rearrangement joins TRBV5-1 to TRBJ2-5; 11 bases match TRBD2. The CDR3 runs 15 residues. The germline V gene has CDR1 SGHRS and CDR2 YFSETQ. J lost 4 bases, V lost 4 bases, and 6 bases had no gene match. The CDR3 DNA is TGCGCCAGCAGCCCCGGGACTAGCGGTCCAGAGACCCAGTACTTC. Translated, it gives CASSPGTSGPETQYF.

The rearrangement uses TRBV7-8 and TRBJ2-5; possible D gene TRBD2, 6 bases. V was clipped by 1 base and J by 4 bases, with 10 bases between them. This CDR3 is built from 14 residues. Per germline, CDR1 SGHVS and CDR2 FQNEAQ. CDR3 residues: CASSLGGTGETQYF. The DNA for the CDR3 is TGTGCCAGCAGCTTAGGAGGGACTGGAGAGACCCAGTACTTC.

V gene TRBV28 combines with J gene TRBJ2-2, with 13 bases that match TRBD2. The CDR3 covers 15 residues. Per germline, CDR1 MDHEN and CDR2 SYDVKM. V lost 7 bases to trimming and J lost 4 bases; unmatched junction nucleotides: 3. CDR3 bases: TGTGCCAGCAACAGACTAGCGGGGGGCACCGGGGAGCTGTTTTTT. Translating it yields CASNRLAGGTGELFF.

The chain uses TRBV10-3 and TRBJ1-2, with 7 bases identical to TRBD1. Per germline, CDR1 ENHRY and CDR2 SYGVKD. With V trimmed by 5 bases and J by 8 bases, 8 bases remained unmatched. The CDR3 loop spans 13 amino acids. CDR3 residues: CAISPETGSGYTF. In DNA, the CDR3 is TGTGCCATCAGTCCCGAGACAGGGTCCGGCTACACCTTC.

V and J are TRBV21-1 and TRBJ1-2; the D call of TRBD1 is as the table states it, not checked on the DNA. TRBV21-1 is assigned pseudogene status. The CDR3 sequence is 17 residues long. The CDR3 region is CASSKPGQGIAQYGYTF. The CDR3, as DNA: TGTGCCAGCAGCAAACCGGGACAGGGAATAGCGCAGTATGGCTACACCTTC.

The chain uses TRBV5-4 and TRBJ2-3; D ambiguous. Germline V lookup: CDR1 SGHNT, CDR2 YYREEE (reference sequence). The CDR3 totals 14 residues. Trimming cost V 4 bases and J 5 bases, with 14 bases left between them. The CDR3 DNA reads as TGTGCCAGCAGCGCAGCCAGGTTGAGAGATACGCAGTATTTT. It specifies CASSAARLRDTQYF.

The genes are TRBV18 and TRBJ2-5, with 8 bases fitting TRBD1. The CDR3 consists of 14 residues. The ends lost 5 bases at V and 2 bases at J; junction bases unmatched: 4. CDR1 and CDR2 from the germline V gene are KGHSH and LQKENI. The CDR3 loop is CASSRYRGQETQYF. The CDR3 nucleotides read TGTGCCAGCTCAAGATACAGGGGGCAAGAGACCCAGTACTTC. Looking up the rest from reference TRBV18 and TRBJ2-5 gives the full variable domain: NAGVMQNPRHLVRRRGQEARLRCSPMKGHSHVYWYRQLPEEGLKFMVYLQKENIIDESGMPKERFSAEFPKEGPSILRIQQVVRGDSAAYFCASSRYRGQETQYFGPGTRLLVL.

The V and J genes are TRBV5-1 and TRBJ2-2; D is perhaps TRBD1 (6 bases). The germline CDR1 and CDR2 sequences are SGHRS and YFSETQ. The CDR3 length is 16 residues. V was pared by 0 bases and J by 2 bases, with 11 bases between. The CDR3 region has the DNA TGCGCCAGCAGCTTGGAAACCAGGGGTAACACCGGGGAGCTGTTTTTT. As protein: CASSLETRGNTGELFF.

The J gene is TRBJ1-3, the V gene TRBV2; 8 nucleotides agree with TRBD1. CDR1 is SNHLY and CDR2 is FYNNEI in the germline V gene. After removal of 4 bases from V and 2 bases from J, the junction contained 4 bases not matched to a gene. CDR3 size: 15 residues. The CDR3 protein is CASSARTGPGNTIYF. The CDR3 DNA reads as TGTGCCAGCAGTGCCCGGACAGGGCCTGGAAACACCATATATTTT.

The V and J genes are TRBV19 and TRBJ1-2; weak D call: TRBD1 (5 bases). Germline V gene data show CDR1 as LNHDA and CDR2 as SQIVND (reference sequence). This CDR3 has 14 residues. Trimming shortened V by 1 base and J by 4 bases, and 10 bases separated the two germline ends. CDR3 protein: CASSIGAGPYGYTF. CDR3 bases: TGTGCCAGTAGTATAGGGGCAGGGCCCTATGGCTACACCTTC.

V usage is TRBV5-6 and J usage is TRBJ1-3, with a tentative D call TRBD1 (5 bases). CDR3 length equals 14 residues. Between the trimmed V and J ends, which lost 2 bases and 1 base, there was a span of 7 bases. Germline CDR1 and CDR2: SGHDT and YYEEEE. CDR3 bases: TGTGCCAGCAGCTTCAGGGTTTCTGGAAACACCATATATTTT. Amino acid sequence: CASSFRVSGNTIYF. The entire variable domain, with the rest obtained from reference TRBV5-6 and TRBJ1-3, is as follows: DAGVTQSPTHLIKTRGQQVTLRCSPKSGHDTVSWYQQALGQGPQFIFQYYEEEERQRGNFPDRFSGHQFPNYSSELNVNALLLGDSALYLCASSFRVSGNTIYFGEGSWLTVV.

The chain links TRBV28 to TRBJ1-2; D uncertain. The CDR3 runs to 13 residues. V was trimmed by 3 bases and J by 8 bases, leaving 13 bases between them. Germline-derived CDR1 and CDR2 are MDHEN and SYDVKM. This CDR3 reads CASSFPVGGGYTF. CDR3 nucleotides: TGTGCCAGCAGTTTCCCGGTAGGCGGGGGCTACACCTTC.

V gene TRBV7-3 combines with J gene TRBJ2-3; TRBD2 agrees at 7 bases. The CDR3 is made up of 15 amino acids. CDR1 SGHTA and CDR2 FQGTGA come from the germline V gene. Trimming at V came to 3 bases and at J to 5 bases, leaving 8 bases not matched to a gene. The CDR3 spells CASSFFAGEGDTQYF. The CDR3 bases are TGTGCCAGCAGCTTCTTTGCGGGAGAGGGAGATACGCAGTATTTT.

CDR3 residues: CASSPFTGTGGEKLFF. The CDR3 DNA is TGTGCCAGCTCACCATTCACAGGGACAGGGGGCGAAAAACTGTTTTTT. The chain uses TRBV18 and TRBJ1-4; 12 nucleotides align to TRBD1. Germline CDR1 reads KGHSH; CDR2 reads LQKENI. This CDR3 spans 16 amino acids. V lost 2 bases, J lost 8 bases, and 6 bases stayed unmatched.

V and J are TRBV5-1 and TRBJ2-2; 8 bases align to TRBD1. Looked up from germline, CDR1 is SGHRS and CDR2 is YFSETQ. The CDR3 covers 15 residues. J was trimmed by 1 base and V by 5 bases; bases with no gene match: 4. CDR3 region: CASSGDRWNTGELFF. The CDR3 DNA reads TGCGCCAGCAGTGGGGACAGGTGGAACACCGGGGAGCTGTTTTTT.

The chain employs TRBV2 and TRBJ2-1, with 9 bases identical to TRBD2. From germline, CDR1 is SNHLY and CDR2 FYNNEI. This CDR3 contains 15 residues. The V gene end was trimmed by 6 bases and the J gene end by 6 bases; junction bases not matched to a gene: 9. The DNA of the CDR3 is TGTGCCAGCAGGAACAGCGGGGGGACTCGCAATGAGCAGTTCTTC. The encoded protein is CASRNSGGTRNEQFF.

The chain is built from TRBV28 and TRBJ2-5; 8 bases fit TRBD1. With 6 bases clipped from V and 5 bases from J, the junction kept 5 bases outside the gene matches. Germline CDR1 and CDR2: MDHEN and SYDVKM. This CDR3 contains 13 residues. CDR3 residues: CASRPGGRETQYF. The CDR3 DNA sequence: TGTGCCAGCAGACCAGGGGGCAGGGAGACCCAGTACTTC.

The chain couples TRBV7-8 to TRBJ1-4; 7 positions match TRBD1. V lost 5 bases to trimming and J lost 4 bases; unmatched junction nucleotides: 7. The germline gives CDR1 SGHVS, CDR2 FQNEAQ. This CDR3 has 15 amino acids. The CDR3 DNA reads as TGTGCCAGCAGCCCGGGACAGCTCGGTAATGAAAAACTGTTTTTT. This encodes CASSPGQLGNEKLFF.

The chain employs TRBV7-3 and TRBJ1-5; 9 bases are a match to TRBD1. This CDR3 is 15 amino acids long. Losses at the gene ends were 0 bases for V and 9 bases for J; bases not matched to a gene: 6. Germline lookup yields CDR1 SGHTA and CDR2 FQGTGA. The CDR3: CASSLTAQGAGPQHF. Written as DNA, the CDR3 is TGTGCCAGCAGCTTAACGGCACAGGGGGCTGGGCCCCAGCATTTT. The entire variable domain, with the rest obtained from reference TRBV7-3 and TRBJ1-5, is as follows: GAGVSQTPSNKVTEKGKYVELRCDPISGHTALYWYRQSLGQGPEFLIYFQGTGAADDSGLPNDRFFAVRPEGSVSTLKIQRTERGDSAVYLCASSLTAQGAGPQHFGDGTRLSIL.

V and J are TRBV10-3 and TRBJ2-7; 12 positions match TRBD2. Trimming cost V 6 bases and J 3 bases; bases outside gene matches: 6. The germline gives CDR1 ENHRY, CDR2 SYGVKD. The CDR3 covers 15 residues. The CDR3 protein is CAISAGLAGSYEQYF. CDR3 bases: TGTGCCATCAGCGCAGGACTAGCGGGGAGCTACGAGCAGTACTTC.

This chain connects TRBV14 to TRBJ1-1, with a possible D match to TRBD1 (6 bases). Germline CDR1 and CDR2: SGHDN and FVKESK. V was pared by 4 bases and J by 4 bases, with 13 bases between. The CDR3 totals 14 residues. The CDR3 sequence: CASSRLRGSTEAFF. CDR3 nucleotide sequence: TGTGCCAGCAGCCGTCTAAGGGGGAGCACTGAAGCTTTCTTT.

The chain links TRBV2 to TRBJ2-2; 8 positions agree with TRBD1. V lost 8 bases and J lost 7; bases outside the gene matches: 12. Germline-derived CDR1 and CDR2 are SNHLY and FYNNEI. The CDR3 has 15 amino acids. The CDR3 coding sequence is TGTGCCAGCCAAGGAACAGGGGGAGTCGGCGGGGAGCTGTTTTTT. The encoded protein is CASQGTGGVGGELFF. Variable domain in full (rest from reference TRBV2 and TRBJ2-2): EPEVTQTPSHQVTQMGQEVILRCVPISNHLYFYWYRQILGQKVEFLVSFYNNEISEKSEIFDDQFSVERPDGSNFTLKIRSTKLEDSAMYFCASQGTGGVGGELFFGEGSRLTVL.

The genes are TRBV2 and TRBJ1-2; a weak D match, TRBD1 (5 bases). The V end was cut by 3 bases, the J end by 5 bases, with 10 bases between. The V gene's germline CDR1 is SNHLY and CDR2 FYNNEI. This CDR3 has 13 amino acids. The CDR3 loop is CASSEGSGYGYTF. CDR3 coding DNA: TGTGCCAGCAGTGAGGGGTCAGGGTATGGCTACACCTTC.

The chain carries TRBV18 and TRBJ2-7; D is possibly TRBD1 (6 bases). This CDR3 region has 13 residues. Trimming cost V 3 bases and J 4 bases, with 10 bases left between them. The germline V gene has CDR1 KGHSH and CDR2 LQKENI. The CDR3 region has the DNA TGTGCCAGCTCACCCCAGGGGCAATACGAGCAGTACTTC. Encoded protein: CASSPQGQYEQYF. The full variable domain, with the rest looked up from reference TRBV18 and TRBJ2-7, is NAGVMQNPRHLVRRRGQEARLRCSPMKGHSHVYWYRQLPEEGLKFMVYLQKENIIDESGMPKERFSAEFPKEGPSILRIQQVVRGDSAAYFCASSPQGQYEQYFGPGTRLTVT.

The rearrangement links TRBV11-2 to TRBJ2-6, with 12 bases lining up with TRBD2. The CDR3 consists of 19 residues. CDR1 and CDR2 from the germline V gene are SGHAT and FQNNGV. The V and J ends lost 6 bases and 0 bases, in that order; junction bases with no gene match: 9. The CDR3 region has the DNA TGTGCCAGCAGTCTACGGACTAGCGGGATTAGCTCTGGGGCCAACGTCCTGACTTTC. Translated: CASSLRTSGISSGANVLTF.